This section outlines one T cell receptor beta chain sequence together with its context. Antigen specificity is unknown. The data derive from a study of CD8+CD57+ T cells in acquired aplastic anemia. Study-level points and caveats: CD8+ Simpson's diversity in patients was not significantly different from that in controls.

An expansion of CD8+CD57+ cells by flow cytometry had been shown in patients chosen for sequencing. Genomic DNA served as template for TCR beta VDJ and CDR3 profiling. TCRdb recomputed calls from the reads with MiXCR, one row per CDR3 protein. This sample has fewer than 200,000 distinct CDR3 sequences, with 71% found just once. Per the germline V gene, CDR1 is WSHSY and CDR2 is SAAADI. V lost 6 bases to trimming and J lost 4 bases, with 18 bases between them. The CDR3 length is 15 residues. The TCR originated in a human donor with aplastic anemia. V is TRBV10-2 and J is TRBJ2-5; either TRBD1 or TRBD2 may fit D (8 bases each). Sequenced sample: sorted CD4+, CD8+, or CD8+CD57+ T cells (not recorded which) from PBMCs. The CDR3 DNA reads TGCGCCAGCAGCGGACAGGGACTAGAGTCAGAGACCCAGTACTTC. Residues: CASSGQGLESETQYF.